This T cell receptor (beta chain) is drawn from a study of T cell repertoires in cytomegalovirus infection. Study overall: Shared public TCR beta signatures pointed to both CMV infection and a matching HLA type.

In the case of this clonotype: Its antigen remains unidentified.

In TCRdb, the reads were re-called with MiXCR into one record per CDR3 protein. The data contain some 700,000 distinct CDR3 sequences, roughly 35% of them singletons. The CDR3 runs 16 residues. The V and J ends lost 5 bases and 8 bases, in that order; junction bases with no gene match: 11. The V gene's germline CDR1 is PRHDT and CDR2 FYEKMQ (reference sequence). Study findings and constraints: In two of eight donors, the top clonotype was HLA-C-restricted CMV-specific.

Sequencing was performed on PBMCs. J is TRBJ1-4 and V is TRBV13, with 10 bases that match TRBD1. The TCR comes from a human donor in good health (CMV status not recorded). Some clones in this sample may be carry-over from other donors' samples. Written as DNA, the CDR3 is TGTGCCAGCAGCCTGCGGACAGGGGGGCGGAGGGAAAAACTGTTTTTT. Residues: CASSLRTGGRREKLFF.